The clone carrying this T cell receptor (beta chain) has more than one count but fewer than ten. Its antigen is still unknown. The source of the sample is a study of beta chain features in type 1 diabetes. The germline CDR1 and CDR2 sequences are GTSNPN and SVGIG (reference sequence). V lost 7 bases and J lost 1, with 5 bases in between. The CDR3 is made up of 12 amino acids. Study-level findings and limits: In every one of the four CD4+ subsets, TCRB CDR3s were moderately but significantly shorter in Type 1 diabetes patients.

cDNA synthesis used the whole RNA isolate, giving expressed TCRB sequences. Profiling relied on immunoSEQ multiplex PCR, and the TCRdb table lists in-frame clones only, not all of them. The table records fewer than 350,000 clones, about 15% of them present only once. What was sequenced was naive CD4+ T cells from blood. The TCR sequence derives from a man younger than 35 with type 1 diabetes. The chain uses TRBV30 and TRBJ2-6, with D unclear. CDR3 nucleotide sequence: TGTGCCTCCCAATCTGGGGCCAACGTCCTGACTTTC. This translates into CASQSGANVLTF.